Presented here are 22 T cell receptor beta chains from one specimen sequenced in a study of blood T cell repertoires in COVID-19. Repertoires were generated with immunoSEQ multiplex PCR, while TCRdb's copy carries only in-frame clones and drops some. The data show approximately 230,000 clones, approximately 82% seen once. Sequenced sample: PBMCs or T cells enriched from blood (not recorded which). The receptors come from a man aged 35 to 55 who had recovered from COVID-19.

The genes are TRBV9 and TRBJ2-3; D is uncertain. The CDR3 contains 16 residues. V was cut by 4 bases and J by 2 bases, with 17 bases left in between. CDR1 and CDR2 from the germline V gene are SGDLS and YYNGEE. The CDR3 spells CASSPGPQRNTDTQYF. The CDR3 DNA sequence: TGTGCCAGCAGCCCGGGTCCCCAGAGGAACACAGATACGCAGTATTTT.

V gene TRBV5-1 combines with J gene TRBJ1-2; D is ambiguous. The V end lost 2 bases, the J end lost 0 bases, and 5 bases lay between the germline ends. In germline, CDR1 is SGHRS, CDR2 YFSETQ. CDR3 length: 13 amino acids. The CDR3 nucleotides are TGCGCCAGCAGCTTAAGCACTAACTATGGCTACACCTTC. It encodes CASSLSTNYGYTF.

V gene TRBV4-2 combines with J gene TRBJ2-2; TRBD1 matches at 11 bases. CDR1 LGHNA and CDR2 YNFKEQ come from the germline V gene. Trimming cost V 3 bases and J 5 bases; bases outside gene matches: 14. CDR3 size: 19 residues. The CDR3 reads CASSQTGTGGPRRTGELFF. The CDR3, as DNA: TGTGCCAGCAGCCAGACCGGGACAGGGGGTCCCCGACGGACCGGGGAGCTGTTTTTT.

The rearrangement uses TRBV4-3 and TRBJ2-2, with no clear D. This CDR3 comprises 15 residues. Germline CDR1 reads LGHNA; CDR2 reads YSLEER. The ends were cut back, 0 bases at V and 2 bases at J, with 7 bases in the middle. In DNA form, the CDR3 reads TGCGCCAGCAGCCAAGATCGGTTAAACACCGGGGAGCTGTTTTTT. Encoded protein: CASSQDRLNTGELFF.

This clone appeared once. This sequence joins TRBV28 and TRBJ2-6, with TRBD2 matching over 7 bases. With V trimmed by 3 bases and J by 1 base, 0 bases remained unmatched. The CDR3 sequence is 15 residues long. CDR1 is MDHEN and CDR2 is SYDVKM in the germline V gene. Written as DNA, the CDR3 is TGTGCCAGCAGTTTCGGGGGGTCTGGGGCCAACGTCCTGACTTTC. It codes for CASSFGGSGANVLTF.

V and J are TRBV15 and TRBJ1-2; D may be TRBD1 (5 bases). With 0 bases removed from V and 0 bases from J, the gap between germline ends came to 17 bases. CDR1 is LNHNV, CDR2 YYDKDF, per germline (reference sequence). This CDR3 has 18 residues. This chain's CDR3 is CATSRDRIRQRANYGYTF. CDR3 DNA sequence: TGTGCCACCAGCAGAGATAGAATAAGACAGCGTGCTAACTATGGCTACACCTTC.

V usage is TRBV19 and J usage is TRBJ2-7; D gene unclear. This CDR3 has 16 residues. Germline-derived CDR1 and CDR2 are LNHDA and SQIVND (reference sequence). Trimming stripped 5 bases from V and 3 bases from J, with 20 bases between. Here the CDR3 DNA reads TGTGCCAGTAGTGAGGCCCCTTCGTTCCGTGGCTACGAGCAGTACTTC. Translated: CASSEAPSFRGYEQYF.

The chain joins TRBV3-1 (or the pseudogene TRBV3-2) to TRBJ1-6, with D possibly matching TRBD1 (5 bases). V lost 3 bases and J 6 bases, leaving 9 bases between the germline ends. Per the germline V gene, CDR1 is LGHDT and CDR2 is YNNKEL (reference sequence). CDR3 length: 14 amino acids. CDR3 sequence: CASSHRGSNSPLHF. CDR3 in DNA: TGTGCCAGCAGCCACCGGGGGAGTAATTCACCCCTCCACTTT.

This CDR3 reads CSVVVNTEAFF. CDR3 DNA sequence: TGCAGCGTTGTCGTGAACACTGAAGCTTTCTTT. This chain connects TRBV29-1 to TRBJ1-1, with D unclear. The CDR3 is 11 residues long. V shed 4 bases and J shed 0 bases, with 3 bases lying between them. The germline V gene has CDR1 SQVTM and CDR2 ANQGSEA.

This chain uses TRBV5-5 with TRBJ2-1; 11 bases fit TRBD2. Looked up from germline, CDR1 is SGHKS and CDR2 is YYEKEE (reference sequence). V lost 3 bases, J lost 3 bases, and 5 bases stayed unmatched. The CDR3 covers 16 residues. CDR3: CASSWGLAVRYNEQFF. CDR3 bases: TGTGCCAGCAGCTGGGGACTAGCGGTCCGCTACAATGAGCAGTTCTTC. Based on the CDR3 plus reference TRBV5-5 and TRBJ2-1, the full variable domain is DAGVTQSPTHLIKTRGQQVTLRCSPISGHKSVSWYQQVLGQGPQFIFQYYEKEERGRGNFPDRFSARQFPNYSSELNVNALLLGDSALYLCASSWGLAVRYNEQFFGPGTRLTVL.

J is TRBJ2-3 and V is TRBV5-6; D may be TRBD2 (6 bases). Germline V gives CDR1 SGHDT, CDR2 YYEEEE. The CDR3 spans 15 residues. The V end was cut by 1 base, the J end by 7 bases, with 16 bases between. CDR3 sequence: CASSLISGGGYTQYF. In DNA form, the CDR3 reads TGTGCCAGCAGCTTGATTAGCGGTGGAGGGTATACGCAGTATTTT. The variable domain in full, completed from reference TRBV5-6 and TRBJ2-3, reads DAGVTQSPTHLIKTRGQQVTLRCSPKSGHDTVSWYQQALGQGPQFIFQYYEEEERQRGNFPDRFSGHQFPNYSSELNVNALLLGDSALYLCASSLISGGGYTQYFGPGTRLTVL.

The V call is TRBV18, the J call TRBJ2-1; the match to TRBD2 covers 9 bases. CDR1 and CDR2 (germline): KGHSH, LQKENI. The J segment lost 8 bases and the V segment lost 3 bases, leaving 5 bases of the junction unmatched. The CDR3 is 14 residues long. CDR3 nucleotides: TGTGCCAGCTCACCTAGCGGGAGAGGCGATGAGCAGTTCTTC. Translating gives CASSPSGRGDEQFF.

J is TRBJ1-2 and V is TRBV27; D gene unclear. The ends were cut back, 5 bases at V and 6 bases at J, with 10 bases in the middle. Germline CDR1 MNHEY, CDR2 SMNVEV (reference sequence). The CDR3 loop spans 12 amino acids. CDR3 DNA: TGTGCCAGCAGTCTTCGAGGGAATGGCTACACCTTC. Its translation is CASSLRGNGYTF.

Points on this clone: An end of the junction differs from the germline gene, which may be a read error. The rearrangement uses TRBV7-6 and TRBJ1-5; D is unclear. From germline, CDR1 is SGHVS and CDR2 FNYEAQ. The CDR3 is made up of 13 amino acids. DNA of the CDR3: TGTGCCAGCAGCTTAGACAGCAGTCAGCCCCAGCATTTT. It yields the protein CASSLDSSQPQHF.

This clone turned up a few times. J is TRBJ2-2 and V is TRBV28; D is possibly TRBD1 (7 bases). Germline-derived CDR1 and CDR2 are MDHEN and SYDVKM. There are 14 residues in the CDR3. Trimming cost V 5 bases and J 6 bases, with 13 bases left between them. CDR3 sequence: CASSRLRGAGELFF. In nucleotides, the CDR3 is TGTGCCAGCAGTCGTCTCAGGGGGGCCGGGGAGCTGTTTTTT.

The chain links TRBV5-6 to TRBJ1-5; maybe TRBD1 (5 bases). Germline CDR1 SGHDT, CDR2 YYEEEE. The CDR3 has 14 amino acids. Between the trimmed V and J ends, which lost 3 bases and 9 bases, there was a span of 16 bases. CDR3: CASSSETGAGPQHF. The CDR3 region has the DNA TGTGCCAGCAGCTCGGAAACAGGCGCAGGGCCCCAGCATTTT.

V usage is TRBV4-2 and J usage is TRBJ2-1, with D perhaps matching TRBD2 (5 bases). V dropped 0 bases and J dropped 6 bases, with 12 bases sitting between them. This CDR3 spans 15 amino acids. Germline CDR1 and CDR2: LGHNA and YNFKEQ. DNA for the CDR3: TGTGCCAGCAGCCAAGAACTGTCGGGGTTCAATGAGCAGTTCTTC. It translates to CASSQELSGFNEQFF.

The J gene is TRBJ1-1, the V gene TRBV27; TRBD1 agrees at 8 bases. Trimming took 1 base from V and 7 from J; bases not matched to a gene: 8. The CDR3 sequence is 15 residues long. Germline-derived CDR1 and CDR2 are MNHEY and SMNVEV (reference sequence). CDR3 protein: CASSLFGTGRREAFF. The DNA for the CDR3 is TGTGCCAGCAGTTTATTCGGGACAGGCCGCCGTGAAGCTTTCTTT.

This chain uses TRBV9 with TRBJ1-1; TRBD1 agrees at 7 bases. Germline assignment: CDR1 SGDLS and CDR2 YYNGEE. This CDR3 has 15 amino acids. V lost 1 base and J lost 2; bases outside the gene matches: 5. The CDR3 sequence is CASSVQGQINTEAFF. CDR3 DNA: TGTGCCAGCAGCGTACAGGGACAGATAAACACTGAAGCTTTCTTT.

The chain employs TRBV5-1 and TRBJ2-1, with 9 bases aligning to TRBD2. V shed 3 bases and J 6 bases; nucleotides not matched to a gene: 10. The CDR3 consists of 16 residues. The germline CDR1 and CDR2 sequences are SGHRS and YFSETQ. CDR3 in DNA: TGCGCCAGCAGCTCAGTGCTTCTAGCGGGAACCAATGAGCAGTTCTTC. Encoded protein: CASSSVLLAGTNEQFF.

This chain joins TRBV19 and TRBJ2-1; 9 bases agree with TRBD2. The CDR3 covers 19 residues. V lost 5 bases, J lost 4 bases, and 18 bases stayed unmatched. Germline V gene lookup returns CDR1 LNHDA and CDR2 SQIVND (reference sequence). The CDR3 coding sequence is TGTGCCAGTAGTGCCCGGTCTTATCAAGCGGGAGGCTTATACAATGAGCAGTTCTTC. It is translated as CASSARSYQAGGLYNEQFF. The variable domain in full, with the rest retrieved from reference TRBV19 and TRBJ2-1, is DGGITQSPKYLFRKEGQNVTLSCEQNLNHDAMYWYRQDPGQGLRLIYYSQIVNDFQKGDIAEGYSVSREKKESFPLTVTSAQKNPTAFYLCASSARSYQAGGLYNEQFFGPGTRLTVL.

The chain is built from TRBV28 and TRBJ2-3, with TRBD2 identical over 7 bases. The CDR3 loop spans 13 amino acids. Trimming removed 10 bases from V and 6 bases from J; junction bases left unmatched: 10. The germline V gene encodes CDR1 MDHEN and CDR2 SYDVKM. The CDR3 here is CATTAGPRDTQYF. CDR3 nucleotides: TGTGCCACCACAGCGGGGCCGCGTGATACGCAGTATTTT.